The 16 T cell receptor beta chains given below trace back to one sample, sequenced in a study of beta chain features in type 1 diabetes. The sequenced template was cDNA made from the entire isolated RNA. Measured with immunoSEQ multiplex PCR; TCRdb has only the in-frame clones, and not every one. The table lists hundreds of thousands of clones, less than 9.5% of them singletons. The specimen sequenced was central memory CD4+ T cells from blood. Every receptor here comes from a woman aged 18-35 years in good health.

This clone has more than one count but fewer than ten. The rearrangement joins TRBV15 to TRBJ2-1; 9 positions match TRBD1. Germline V lookup: CDR1 LNHNV, CDR2 YYDKDF (reference sequence). The V and J ends lost 8 bases and 4 bases, in that order; junction bases with no gene match: 3. The CDR3 consists of 13 residues. In nucleotides, the CDR3 is TGTGCCACCGCACAGGGGGCTTACAATGAGCAGTTCTTC. Amino acids: CATAQGAYNEQFF.

The chain's CDR3 is CASSYAGINEKLFF. CDR3 DNA: TGTGCCAGCAGTTACGCAGGGATTAATGAAAAACTGTTTTTT. The genes are TRBV6-5 and TRBJ1-4; D perhaps matches TRBD1 (5 bases). The CDR3 consists of 14 residues. Germline CDR1 and CDR2: MNHEY and SVGAGI. The V end was cut by 2 bases, the J end by 4 bases, with 8 bases between.

This chain uses TRBV29-1 with TRBJ2-1; TRBD2 agrees at 10 bases. The junction had 4 bases not matched to a gene; V was cut back by 5 bases and J by 6 bases. CDR3 length equals 13 residues. Per the germline V gene, CDR1 is SQVTM and CDR2 is ANQGSEA. The CDR3 is CSVQLAGRNEQFF. The CDR3 DNA sequence: TGCAGCGTTCAACTAGCGGGGCGCAATGAGCAGTTCTTC.

This clone appeared a few times. An end of the junction differs from the germline gene, which may be a read error. The CDR3 bases are TGTGCCAGCAGAGCCCAGGTCGGGGCCCCCTCCTTC. Its translation: CASRAQVGAPSF. The chain has TRBV28 and TRBJ2-4; D is tentatively TRBD1 or TRBD2 (5 bases each). Germline-derived CDR1 and CDR2 are MDHEN and SYDVKM. The CDR3 contains 12 residues.

The CDR3, as DNA: TGTGCCAGCAGTTACAACGGAGAAAGGGGCACTGAAGCTTTCTTT. Its translation: CASSYNGERGTEAFF. The rearrangement links TRBV6-5 to TRBJ1-1; perhaps TRBD1 as D (5 bases). V was trimmed by 2 bases and J by 4 bases, leaving 14 bases between them. Germline CDR1 and CDR2: MNHEY and SVGAGI. This CDR3 has 15 amino acids.

This clone was observed a few times. The chain has TRBV28 and TRBJ1-2; no definite D call. The CDR3 contains 12 residues. The V gene lost 3 bases and the J gene lost 2 bases, with 4 bases spanning the gap. Germline V gene sequence: CDR1 MDHEN, CDR2 SYDVKM. CDR3 residues: CASSFENYGYTF. For the CDR3, the DNA is TGTGCCAGCAGTTTTGAGAACTATGGCTACACCTTC.

This clone was detected ten times or more. V gene TRBV15 combines with J gene TRBJ2-2; 9 bases line up with TRBD1. V dropped 1 base and J dropped 4; count of bases not matched to a gene: 1. The germline V gene encodes CDR1 LNHNV and CDR2 YYDKDF (reference sequence). The CDR3 runs 15 residues. The CDR3 nucleotides are TGTGCCACCAGCAGAGCGGGACAGGGCACCGGGGAGCTGTTTTTT. It encodes CATSRAGQGTGELFF.

The chain uses TRBV5-1 and TRBJ2-1; D remains ambiguous. The CDR3 contains 13 residues. The V and J ends lost 0 bases and 6 bases respectively, with 7 bases between them. CDR1 is SGHRS and CDR2 is YFSETQ in the germline V gene. The CDR3 DNA is TGCGCCAGCAGCTTGGGTTTAGGCAATGAGCAGTTCTTC. This sequence encodes CASSLGLGNEQFF.

This clone has a handful of counts. The chain has TRBV10-3 and TRBJ1-4; D is perhaps TRBD1 (5 bases). Germline V gene data show CDR1 as ENHRY and CDR2 as SYGVKD. CDR3 length equals 14 residues. Trimming left V 4 bases short and J 8 bases short, with 14 bases between. In nucleotides, the CDR3 is TGTGCCATCAGTGCCGACAGACGGGAGGAAAAACTGTTTTTT. Encoded protein: CAISADRREEKLFF.

This clone was seen many times. This sequence joins TRBV5-4 and TRBJ2-3; a possible D gene is TRBD2 (7 bases). Germline V gene lookup returns CDR1 SGHNT and CDR2 YYREEE (reference sequence). The CDR3 has 15 residues. Trimming removed 4 bases at V and 3 bases at J, with 15 bases between. The CDR3: CASSPTGGVTDTQYF. The CDR3 bases are TGTGCCAGCAGCCCCACGGGGGGCGTTACAGATACGCAGTATTTT.

The genes are TRBV7-3 and TRBJ2-5; D perhaps matches TRBD2 (6 bases). This CDR3 is 15 amino acids long. The V and J ends lost 0 bases and 1 base respectively, with 9 bases between them. The germline V gene encodes CDR1 SGHTA and CDR2 FQGTGA. Written as DNA, the CDR3 is TGTGCCAGCAGCTTAACAGCGGGCAGCCAAGAGACCCAGTACTTC. As protein: CASSLTAGSQETQYF. Drawing the rest from reference TRBV7-3 and TRBJ2-5, the complete variable domain is GAGVSQTPSNKVTEKGKYVELRCDPISGHTALYWYRQSLGQGPEFLIYFQGTGAADDSGLPNDRFFAVRPEGSVSTLKIQRTERGDSAVYLCASSLTAGSQETQYFGPGTRLLVL.

This clone was seen at least ten times. The chain employs TRBV29-1 and TRBJ2-5, with D hard to call. V lost 6 bases to trimming and J lost 5 bases, with 7 bases between them. The germline gives CDR1 SQVTM, CDR2 ANQGSEA. CDR3 length: 10 amino acids. Written as DNA, the CDR3 is TGCAGCGTACTCCGGGAGACCCAGTACTTC. The encoded protein is CSVLRETQYF.

The CDR3 sequence: CSVSATSGRTNTQYF. The CDR3 nucleotides read TGCAGCGTTTCCGCCACTAGCGGGAGAACAAATACGCAGTATTTT. The rearrangement joins TRBV29-1 to TRBJ2-3, with 11 positions matching TRBD2. CDR3 length: 15 residues. V shed 5 bases, J shed 7 bases, and the junction held 11 bases outside the gene matches. Germline CDR1 reads SQVTM; CDR2 reads ANQGSEA.

The V call is TRBV2, the J call TRBJ2-3; 15 bases are a match to TRBD2. The CDR3 runs 18 residues. Germline loops: CDR1 SNHLY, CDR2 FYNNEI. J was trimmed by 2 bases and V by 5 bases; bases with no gene match: 8. CDR3 nucleotides: TGTGCCAGCAGTACCCCGGGACTAGCGGGAGGACTCACAGATACGCAGTATTTT. It specifies CASSTPGLAGGLTDTQYF. Filled out from reference TRBV2 and TRBJ2-3, the complete variable domain reads EPEVTQTPSHQVTQMGQEVILRCVPISNHLYFYWYRQILGQKVEFLVSFYNNEISEKSEIFDDQFSVERPDGSNFTLKIRSTKLEDSAMYFCASSTPGLAGGLTDTQYFGPGTRLTVL.

The V call is TRBV7-8, the J call TRBJ2-5, with 11 nucleotides matching TRBD2. Germline assignment: CDR1 SGHVS and CDR2 FQNEAQ. V shed 2 bases and J 2 bases; nucleotides not matched to a gene: 7. The CDR3 consists of 17 residues. The CDR3 region has the DNA TGTGCCAGCAGCTTACCGACGGTAGCGGGAGGGCAAGAGACCCAGTACTTC. This codes for CASSLPTVAGGQETQYF.

V usage is TRBV9 and J usage is TRBJ2-5, with a possible D match to TRBD2 (5 bases). CDR1 is SGDLS, CDR2 YYNGEE, per germline. CDR3 length equals 15 residues. V lost 0 bases and J 1 base, leaving 10 bases between the germline ends. The CDR3 sequence is CASSVGTLSQETQYF. Written as DNA, the CDR3 is TGTGCCAGCAGCGTAGGGACTCTATCCCAAGAGACCCAGTACTTC.